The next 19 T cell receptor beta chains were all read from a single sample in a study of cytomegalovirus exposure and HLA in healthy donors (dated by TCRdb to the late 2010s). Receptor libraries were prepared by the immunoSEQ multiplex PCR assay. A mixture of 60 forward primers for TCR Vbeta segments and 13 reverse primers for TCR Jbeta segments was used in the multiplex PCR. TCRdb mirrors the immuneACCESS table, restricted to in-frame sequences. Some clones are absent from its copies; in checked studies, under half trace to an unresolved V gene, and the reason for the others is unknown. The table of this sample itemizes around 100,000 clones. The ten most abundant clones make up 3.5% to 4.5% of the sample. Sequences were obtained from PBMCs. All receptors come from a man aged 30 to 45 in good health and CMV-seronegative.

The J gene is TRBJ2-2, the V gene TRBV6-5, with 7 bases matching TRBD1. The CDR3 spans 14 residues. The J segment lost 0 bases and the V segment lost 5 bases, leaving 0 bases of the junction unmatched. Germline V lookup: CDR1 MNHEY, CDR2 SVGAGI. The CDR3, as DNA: TGTGCCAGCAGTGGACAGGCGAACACCGGGGAGCTGTTTTTT. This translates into CASSGQANTGELFF.

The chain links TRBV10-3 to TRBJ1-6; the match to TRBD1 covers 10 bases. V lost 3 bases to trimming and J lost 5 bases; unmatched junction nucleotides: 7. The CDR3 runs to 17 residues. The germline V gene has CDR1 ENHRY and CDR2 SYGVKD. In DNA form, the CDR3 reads TGTGCCATCAGTGAAATTCCGGGGACAGGGGATAATTCACCCCTCCACTTT. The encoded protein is CAISEIPGTGDNSPLHF.

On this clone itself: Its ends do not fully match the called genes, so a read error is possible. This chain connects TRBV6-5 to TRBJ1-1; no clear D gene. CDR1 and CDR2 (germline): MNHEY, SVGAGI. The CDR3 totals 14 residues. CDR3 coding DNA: TGTGCCAGCACCGGATCGTGGGCGAACGCTGAAGCTTTCTTT. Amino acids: CASTGSWANAEAFF.

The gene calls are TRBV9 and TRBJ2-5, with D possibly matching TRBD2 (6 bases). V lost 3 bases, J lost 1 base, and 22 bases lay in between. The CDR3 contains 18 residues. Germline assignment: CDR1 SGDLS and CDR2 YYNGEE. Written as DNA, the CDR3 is TGTGCCAGCAGCGCCATGGGGAGGAGTGGGCGGTCCCAAGAGACCCAGTACTTC. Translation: CASSAMGRSGRSQETQYF.

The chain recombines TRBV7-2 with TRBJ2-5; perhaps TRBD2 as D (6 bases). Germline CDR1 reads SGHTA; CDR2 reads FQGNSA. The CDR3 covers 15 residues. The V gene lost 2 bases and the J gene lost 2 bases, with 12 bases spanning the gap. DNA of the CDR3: TGTGCCAGCAGCTTATACTCGGGAGAACAAGAGACCCAGTACTTC. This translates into CASSLYSGEQETQYF.

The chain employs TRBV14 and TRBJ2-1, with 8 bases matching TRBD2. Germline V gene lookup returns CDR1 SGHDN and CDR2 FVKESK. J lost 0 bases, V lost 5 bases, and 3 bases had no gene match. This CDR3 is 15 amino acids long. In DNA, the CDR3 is TGTGCCAGCAGCTCGGGGGGGAGCTCCTACAATGAGCAGTTCTTC. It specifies CASSSGGSSYNEQFF.

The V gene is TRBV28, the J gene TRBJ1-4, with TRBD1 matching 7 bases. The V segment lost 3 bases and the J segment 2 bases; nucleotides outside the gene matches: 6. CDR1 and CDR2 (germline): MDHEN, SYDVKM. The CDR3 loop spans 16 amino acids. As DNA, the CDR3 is TGTGCCAGCAGTTTGGTACAGGGGAGGACTAATGAAAAACTGTTTTTT. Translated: CASSLVQGRTNEKLFF.

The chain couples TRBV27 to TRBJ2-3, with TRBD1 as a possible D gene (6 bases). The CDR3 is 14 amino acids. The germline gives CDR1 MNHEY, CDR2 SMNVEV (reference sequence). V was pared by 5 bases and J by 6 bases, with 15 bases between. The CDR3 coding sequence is TGTGCCAGCAGTATATTCCCGACAGGCGATACGCAGTATTTT. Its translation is CASSIFPTGDTQYF.

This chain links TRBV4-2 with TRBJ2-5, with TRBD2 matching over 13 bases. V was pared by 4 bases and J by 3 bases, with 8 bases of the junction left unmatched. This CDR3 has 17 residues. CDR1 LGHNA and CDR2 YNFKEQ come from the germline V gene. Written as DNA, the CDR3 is TGTGCCAGCAGCCTCGTGCCCGGGACTAGCGGGGAAGAGACCCAGTACTTC. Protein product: CASSLVPGTSGEETQYF.

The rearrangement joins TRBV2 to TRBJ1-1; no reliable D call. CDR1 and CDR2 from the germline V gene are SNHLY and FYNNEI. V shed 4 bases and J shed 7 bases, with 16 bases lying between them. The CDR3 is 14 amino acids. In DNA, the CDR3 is TGTGCCAGCAGTGTGGCGGTCCCCCTCATTGAAGCTTTCTTT. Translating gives CASSVAVPLIEAFF.

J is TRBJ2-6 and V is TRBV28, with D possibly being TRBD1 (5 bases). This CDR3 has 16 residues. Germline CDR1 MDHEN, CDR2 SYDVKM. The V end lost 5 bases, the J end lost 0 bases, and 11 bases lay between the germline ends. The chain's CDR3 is CASSKRQSSGANVLTF. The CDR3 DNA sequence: TGTGCCAGCAGTAAGAGACAGAGCTCTGGGGCCAACGTCCTGACTTTC.

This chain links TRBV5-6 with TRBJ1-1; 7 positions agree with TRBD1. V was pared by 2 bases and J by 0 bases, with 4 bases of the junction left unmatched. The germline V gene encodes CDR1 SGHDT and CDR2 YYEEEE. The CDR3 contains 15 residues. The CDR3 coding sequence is TGTGCCAGCAGCTTAGCCGGGACAGTGAACACTGAAGCTTTCTTT. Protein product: CASSLAGTVNTEAFF.

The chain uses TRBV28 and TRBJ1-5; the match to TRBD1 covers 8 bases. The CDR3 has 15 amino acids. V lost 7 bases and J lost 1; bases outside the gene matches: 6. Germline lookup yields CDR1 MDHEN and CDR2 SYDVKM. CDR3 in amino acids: CASIWRQGSNQPQHF. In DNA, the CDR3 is TGTGCCAGCATATGGAGACAGGGGAGCAATCAGCCCCAGCATTTT. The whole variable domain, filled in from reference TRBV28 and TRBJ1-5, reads DVKVTQSSRYLVKRTGEKVFLECVQDMDHENMFWYRQDPGLGLRLIYFSYDVKMKEKGDIPEGYSVSREKKERFSLILESASTNQTSMYLCASIWRQGSNQPQHFGDGTRLSIL.

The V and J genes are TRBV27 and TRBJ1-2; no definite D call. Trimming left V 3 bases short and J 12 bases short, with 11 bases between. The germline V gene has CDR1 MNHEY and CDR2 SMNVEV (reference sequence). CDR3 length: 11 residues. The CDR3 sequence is CASSLVVPDTF. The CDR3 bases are TGTGCCAGCAGTTTGGTGGTTCCGGACACCTTC.

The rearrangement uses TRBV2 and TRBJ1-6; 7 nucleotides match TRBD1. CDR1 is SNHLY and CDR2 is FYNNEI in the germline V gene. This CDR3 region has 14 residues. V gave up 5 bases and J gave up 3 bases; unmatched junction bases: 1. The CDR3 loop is CASSRDSYNSPLHF. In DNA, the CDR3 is TGTGCCAGCAGTAGGGACAGCTATAATTCACCCCTCCACTTT.

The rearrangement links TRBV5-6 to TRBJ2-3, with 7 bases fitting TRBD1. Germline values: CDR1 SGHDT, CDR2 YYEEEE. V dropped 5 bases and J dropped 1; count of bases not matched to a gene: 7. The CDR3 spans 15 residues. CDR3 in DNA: TGTGCCAGCAGTTCCGGGACAGCAGGCACAGATACGCAGTATTTT. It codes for CASSSGTAGTDTQYF.

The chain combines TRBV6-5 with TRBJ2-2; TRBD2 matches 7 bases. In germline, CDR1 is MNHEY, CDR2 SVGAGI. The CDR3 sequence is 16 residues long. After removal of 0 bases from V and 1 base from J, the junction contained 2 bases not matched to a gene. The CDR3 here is CASSYSPGGNTGELFF. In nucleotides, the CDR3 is TGTGCCAGCAGTTACTCCCCGGGGGGGAACACCGGGGAGCTGTTTTTT.

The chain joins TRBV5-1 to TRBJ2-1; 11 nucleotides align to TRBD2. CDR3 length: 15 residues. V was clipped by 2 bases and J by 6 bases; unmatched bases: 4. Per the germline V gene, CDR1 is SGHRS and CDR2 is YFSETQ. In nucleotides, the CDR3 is TGCGCCAGCAGCTTTAGCGGGGGGGCTCCCAATGAGCAGTTCTTC. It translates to CASSFSGGAPNEQFF.

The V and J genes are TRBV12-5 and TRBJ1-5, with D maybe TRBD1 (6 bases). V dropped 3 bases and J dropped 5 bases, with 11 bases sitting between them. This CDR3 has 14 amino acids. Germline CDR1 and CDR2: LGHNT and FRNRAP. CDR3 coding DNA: TGTGCTAGTGGTTTCGGGACATTCGATCAGCCCCAGCATTTT. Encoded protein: CASGFGTFDQPQHF.